Listed here are 32 T cell receptor beta chains from one sample, sequenced in a study of T-cell memory formation after mild COVID-19. A single record per CDR3 protein comes from TCRdb applying MiXCR to the 5' RACE reads. The table has about 240,000 distinct CDR3 sequences, roughly 10% seen once; the top ten hold 22%. Sequencing was performed on PBMCs or a T cell subset sorted from them (not recorded which). The origin of the receptors is a man between 18 and 29 years old who had mild COVID-19 (a few samples of this study predate the infection). Cell type and time point are not known.

This clonotype was seen ten or more times. V usage is TRBV2 and J usage is TRBJ1-6; possibly TRBD1 for D (5 bases). The CDR3 loop spans 14 amino acids. V lost 6 bases and J lost 7, with 13 bases in between. CDR1 SNHLY and CDR2 FYNNEI come from the germline V gene. This CDR3 reads CASRRGFGNSPLHF. The CDR3 nucleotides read TGTGCCAGCAGACGGGGCTTTGGGAATTCACCCCTCCACTTT.

This clonotype was seen many times. This chain links TRBV5-1 with TRBJ1-1; 7 positions agree with TRBD1. The CDR3 is 13 residues long. Germline CDR1 is SGHRS and CDR2 is YFSETQ. The V and J ends lost 3 bases and 4 bases, in that order; junction bases with no gene match: 3. As DNA, the CDR3 is TGCGCCAGCAGCTCACAGGGGAGCACTGAAGCTTTCTTT. Its protein product is CASSSQGSTEAFF. Full variable domain (missing parts from reference TRBV5-1 and TRBJ1-1): KAGVTQTPRYLIKTRGQQVTLSCSPISGHRSVSWYQQTPGQGLQFLFEYFSETQRNKGNFPGRFSGRQFSNSRSEMNVSTLELGDSALYLCASSSQGSTEAFFGQGTRLTVV.

This clonotype was observed a few times. The gene calls are TRBV3-1 and TRBJ2-5, with 7 bases fitting TRBD1. With 4 bases clipped from V and 6 bases from J, the junction kept 8 bases outside the gene matches. This CDR3 has 14 amino acids. The germline CDR1 and CDR2 sequences are LGHDT and YNNKEL (reference sequence). CDR3 loop: CASSPTTGKKTQYF. DNA of the CDR3: TGTGCCAGCAGCCCGACGACAGGGAAGAAGACCCAGTACTTC.

CDR3 DNA: TGTGCCAGCAGCTTAGCCCAGACAGGGAGCTCTGGAAACACCATATATTTT. Translated, it gives CASSLAQTGSSGNTIYF. The chain is built from TRBV7-8 and TRBJ1-3; 7 bases line up with TRBD1. V dropped 0 bases and J dropped 0; count of bases not matched to a gene: 5. The CDR3 has 17 amino acids. The V gene's germline CDR1 is SGHVS and CDR2 FQNEAQ.

The chain uses TRBV7-2 and TRBJ1-6, with D uncertain. Trimming shortened V by 3 bases and J by 9 bases, and 6 bases separated the two germline ends. Germline V gene lookup returns CDR1 SGHTA and CDR2 FQGNSA. This CDR3 region has 12 residues. CDR3 region: CASSLRSSPLHF. CDR3 in DNA: TGTGCCAGCAGCTTGAGGAGTTCACCCCTCCACTTT.

This clonotype was observed a few times. V and J are TRBV4-2 and TRBJ1-2, with 11 bases that match TRBD1. Germline V gene sequence: CDR1 LGHNA, CDR2 YNFKEQ. V lost 5 bases, J lost 6 bases, and 11 bases stayed unmatched. The CDR3 covers 16 residues. CDR3 region: CASSYNGQGAADGYTF. The CDR3, as DNA: TGTGCCAGCAGCTACAACGGACAGGGGGCGGCGGATGGCTACACCTTC.

This clonotype was counted many times. V is TRBV6-2 or TRBV6-3 and J is TRBJ2-5; D uncertain. CDR1 is MNHEY and CDR2 is SVGEGT in the germline V gene. Trimming took 6 bases from V and 3 from J, leaving 14 bases between them. CDR3 length equals 14 residues. CDR3 DNA: TGTGCCAGCAGAGGTTGGGGTGGAGAAGAGACCCAGTACTTC. Translated, it gives CASRGWGGEETQYF.

This chain uses TRBV9 with TRBJ2-7, with D unresolved. The CDR3 extends over 14 amino acids. Between the trimmed V and J ends, which lost 1 base and 6 bases, there was a span of 14 bases. CDR1 is SGDLS and CDR2 is YYNGEE in the germline V gene. CDR3: CASSVRTDPLEQYF. CDR3 DNA: TGTGCCAGCAGCGTACGGACCGACCCCCTCGAGCAGTACTTC. The full variable domain, rest sourced from reference TRBV9 and TRBJ2-7, is DSGVTQTPKHLITATGQRVTLRCSPRSGDLSVYWYQQSLDQGLQFLIQYYNGEERAKGNILERFSAQQFPDLHSELNLSSLELGDSALYFCASSVRTDPLEQYFGPGTRLTVT.

This clonotype was recorded many times. The V call is TRBV6-2 or TRBV6-3, the J call TRBJ2-2; D is possibly TRBD1 (6 bases). Trimming stripped 6 bases from V and 8 bases from J, with 13 bases between. Germline V lookup: CDR1 MNHEY, CDR2 SVGEGT. This CDR3 comprises 13 residues. CDR3 in amino acids: CASRRTGSGELFF. CDR3 sequence (DNA): TGTGCCAGCAGGCGAACAGGGTCTGGGGAGCTGTTTTTT.

This clonotype appeared once. This rearrangement joins TRBV4-1 to TRBJ1-2; D is unresolved. Germline assignment: CDR1 MGHRA and CDR2 YSYEKL. This CDR3 is 14 amino acids long. Trimming cost V 4 bases and J 2 bases, with 11 bases left between them. The CDR3 sequence: CASSPYLSNYGYTF. The CDR3 DNA sequence: TGCGCCAGCAGCCCTTATTTAAGCAACTATGGCTACACCTTC.

The gene calls are TRBV6-4 and TRBJ2-3; 8 nucleotides align to TRBD2. This CDR3 has 15 residues. CDR1 MRHNA and CDR2 SNTAGT come from the germline V gene. Trimming cost V 6 bases and J 2 bases; bases outside gene matches: 7. The CDR3 sequence: CASSPYGGDTDTQYF. The DNA of the CDR3 is TGTGCCAGCAGCCCTTACGGGGGGGACACAGATACGCAGTATTTT.

The V gene is TRBV3-1, the J gene TRBJ1-1, with D hard to call. This CDR3 has 13 residues. Germline CDR1 reads LGHDT; CDR2 reads YNNKEL (reference sequence). The V gene lost 4 bases and the J gene lost 8 bases, with 14 bases spanning the gap. The CDR3 spells CASSPRGQGEAFF. CDR3 nucleotide sequence: TGTGCCAGCAGCCCGCGTGGGCAAGGGGAAGCTTTCTTT.

The chain employs TRBV9 and TRBJ1-1; no clear D gene. Looked up from germline, CDR1 is SGDLS and CDR2 is YYNGEE. The CDR3 contains 15 residues. V was cut by 0 bases and J by 8 bases, with 17 bases left in between. The CDR3 spells CASSVELISDLEAFF. In DNA form, the CDR3 reads TGTGCCAGCAGCGTAGAATTAATCAGCGACCTCGAAGCTTTCTTT.

The rearrangement links TRBV7-6 to TRBJ2-3, with D maybe TRBD1 (5 bases). Trimming took 5 bases from V and 5 from J, leaving 14 bases between them. Germline loops: CDR1 SGHVS, CDR2 FNYEAQ. CDR3 length: 14 residues. CDR3 in amino acids: CASSPRPQGDTQYF. CDR3 nucleotides: TGTGCCAGCAGCCCACGTCCCCAGGGAGATACGCAGTATTTT.

This clonotype was observed a handful of times. The gene calls are TRBV10-3 and TRBJ2-1; D is undetermined. The germline CDR1 and CDR2 sequences are ENHRY and SYGVKD. The CDR3 length is 11 residues. Trimming took 0 bases from V and 10 from J, leaving 4 bases between them. CDR3 sequence (DNA): TGTGCCATCAGTGAGTCGTGGGAGCAGTTCTTC. Translation: CAISESWEQFF.

This clonotype was recorded a few times. The gene calls are TRBV30 and TRBJ1-5; TRBD1 might be the D (6 bases). Germline V gene sequence: CDR1 GTSNPN, CDR2 SVGIG (reference sequence). V was trimmed by 0 bases and J by 1 base, leaving 10 bases between them. The CDR3 consists of 15 residues. The CDR3 nucleotides are TGTGCCTGGAGTGTACTTGGACAGAGCAATCAGCCCCAGCATTTT. Translating it yields CAWSVLGQSNQPQHF. The variable domain in full, completed from reference TRBV30 and TRBJ1-5, reads SQTIHQWPATLVQPVGSPLSLECTVEGTSNPNLYWYRQAAGRGLQLLFYSVGIGQISSEVPQNLSASRPQDRQFILSSKKLLLSDSGFYLCAWSVLGQSNQPQHFGDGTRLSIL.

The chain employs TRBV5-1 and TRBJ2-1; TRBD1 matches 10 bases. CDR1 and CDR2 from the germline V gene are SGHRS and YFSETQ. Trimming took 4 bases from V and 9 from J; bases not matched to a gene: 10. The CDR3 has 15 amino acids. CDR3 DNA sequence: TGCGCCAGCAGCGACCGGACAGGGGGGCCGGGTGAGCAGTTCTTC. Translated: CASSDRTGGPGEQFF.

The gene calls are TRBV10-3 and TRBJ2-3, with TRBD1 matching 8 bases. CDR1 is ENHRY and CDR2 is SYGVKD in the germline V gene. CDR3 size: 15 residues. Losses at the gene ends were 5 bases for V and 2 bases for J; bases not matched to a gene: 6. The CDR3 DNA is TGTGCCATCAGTCTCAGGGGGCGCAACACAGATACGCAGTATTTT. This encodes CAISLRGRNTDTQYF.

The J gene is TRBJ2-4, the V gene TRBV18, with D unresolved. The length of the CDR3 is 11 residues. V lost 6 bases and J lost 1, with 1 base in between. Germline loops: CDR1 KGHSH, CDR2 LQKENI. The chain's CDR3 is CASSAKNIQYF. The CDR3 DNA reads as TGTGCCAGCTCGGCCAAAAACATTCAGTACTTC.

This clonotype appeared a few times. J is TRBJ2-3 and V is TRBV20-1; no firm D call. The CDR3 consists of 12 residues. Germline V gene data show CDR1 as DFQATT and CDR2 as SNEGSKA (reference sequence). Trimming removed 1 base at V and 2 bases at J, with 4 bases between. The CDR3 here is CSARVPTDTQYF. CDR3 coding DNA: TGCAGTGCTAGAGTGCCCACAGATACGCAGTATTTT.

The chain links TRBV5-1 to TRBJ1-3; D ambiguous. Germline loops: CDR1 SGHRS, CDR2 YFSETQ. The CDR3 covers 14 residues. The ends were cut back, 0 bases at V and 7 bases at J, with 11 bases in the middle. CDR3 protein: CASSLGPAANTIYF. DNA for the CDR3: TGCGCCAGCAGCTTGGGGCCGGCCGCGAACACCATATATTTT.

This clonotype appeared a few times. J is TRBJ2-5 and V is TRBV4-3, with D unclear. CDR3 length equals 16 residues. The germline gives CDR1 LGHNA, CDR2 YSLEER. Trimming stripped 0 bases from V and 4 bases from J, with 15 bases between. CDR3 nucleotides: TGCGCCAGCAGCCAAGACGTAAGAGGTCTGAGAGAGACCCAGTACTTC. This sequence encodes CASSQDVRGLRETQYF.

This clonotype was picked up many times. The chain is built from TRBV5-5 and TRBJ1-1, with D unclear. Trimming took 0 bases from V and 0 from J, leaving 9 bases between them. This CDR3 is built from 15 residues. CDR1 and CDR2 (germline): SGHKS, YYEKEE (reference sequence). The CDR3 loop is CASSLDAALNTEAFF. The DNA for the CDR3 is TGTGCCAGCAGCTTGGACGCAGCCTTGAACACTGAAGCTTTCTTT. Variable domain in full (rest from reference TRBV5-5 and TRBJ1-1): DAGVTQSPTHLIKTRGQQVTLRCSPISGHKSVSWYQQVLGQGPQFIFQYYEKEERGRGNFPDRFSARQFPNYSSELNVNALLLGDSALYLCASSLDAALNTEAFFGQGTRLTVV.

This clonotype has at least ten counts. Here the CDR3 reads CASRDILNYGYTF. The DNA of the CDR3 is TGTGCCAGCAGGGACATCTTAAACTATGGCTACACCTTC. This chain joins TRBV6-1 and TRBJ1-2; a weak D match, TRBD1 (5 bases). The CDR3 contains 13 residues. The V gene lost 6 bases and the J gene lost 2 bases, with 10 bases spanning the gap. Per germline, CDR1 MNHNS and CDR2 SASEGT.

This clonotype was counted only a few times. The gene calls are TRBV6-2 or TRBV6-3 and TRBJ1-1; 8 bases fit TRBD1. This CDR3 is built from 17 residues. After removal of 7 bases from V and 4 bases from J, the junction contained 17 bases not matched to a gene. Germline CDR1 MNHEY, CDR2 SVGEGT. The CDR3 here is CASTHDRGRVRSTEAFF. CDR3 DNA sequence: TGTGCCAGCACCCACGACAGGGGTAGGGTAAGAAGCACTGAAGCTTTCTTT.

The chain links TRBV29-1 to TRBJ2-2; tentatively, D is TRBD1 (6 bases). Trimming pared 7 bases from V and 6 bases from J, leaving 15 bases between. Germline lookup yields CDR1 SQVTM and CDR2 ANQGSEA. The CDR3 extends over 13 amino acids. This chain's CDR3 is CSGGQNYAGELFF. The CDR3 DNA reads as TGCAGCGGCGGACAGAACTACGCCGGGGAGCTGTTTTTT.

This clonotype came up many times. The chain is built from TRBV12-5 and TRBJ2-5; D is perhaps TRBD1 (6 bases). The V end lost 0 bases, the J end lost 4 bases, and 6 bases lay between the germline ends. CDR1 is LGHNT, CDR2 FRNRAP, per germline. CDR3 length: 13 residues. The CDR3 sequence is CASGLVGGETQYF. The CDR3 DNA reads TGTGCTAGTGGTTTGGTAGGGGGAGAGACCCAGTACTTC. The full variable domain, in which reference TRBV12-5 and TRBJ2-5 provide the parts outside the CDR3, is DARVTQTPRHKVTEMGQEVTMRCQPILGHNTVFWYRQTMMQGLELLAYFRNRAPLDDSGMPKDRFSAEMPDATLATLKIQPSEPRDSAVYFCASGLVGGETQYFGPGTRLLVL.

There are a few counts of this clonotype. This rearrangement joins TRBV5-1 to TRBJ1-2; D is unclear. V lost 2 bases and J lost 7, with 18 bases in between. The germline V gene encodes CDR1 SGHRS and CDR2 YFSETQ. This CDR3 is 15 amino acids long. The CDR3 coding sequence is TGCGCCAGCAGCTTTGACGGGTACGGTTCGTCTGGCTACACCTTC. This encodes CASSFDGYGSSGYTF. Drawing the rest from reference TRBV5-1 and TRBJ1-2, the complete variable domain is KAGVTQTPRYLIKTRGQQVTLSCSPISGHRSVSWYQQTPGQGLQFLFEYFSETQRNKGNFPGRFSGRQFSNSRSEMNVSTLELGDSALYLCASSFDGYGSSGYTFGSGTRLTVV.

This clonotype has at least ten counts. The genes are TRBV5-1 and TRBJ2-3; 7 bases line up with TRBD1. The CDR3 consists of 15 residues. CDR1 SGHRS and CDR2 YFSETQ come from the germline V gene. The ends lost 3 bases at V and 2 bases at J; junction bases unmatched: 6. The chain's CDR3 is CASSSRGWATDTQYF. CDR3 bases: TGCGCCAGCAGCTCCAGGGGGTGGGCCACAGATACGCAGTATTTT.

The chain is built from TRBV4-3 and TRBJ2-5; the match to TRBD1 covers 7 bases. V lost 0 bases, J lost 5 bases, and 6 bases stayed unmatched. Per the germline V gene, CDR1 is LGHNA and CDR2 is YSLEER. This CDR3 has 15 residues. The CDR3 bases are TGCGCCAGCAGCCAAGATCCCAGGGGGAGTGAGACCCAGTACTTC. This codes for CASSQDPRGSETQYF.

The rearrangement joins TRBV5-6 to TRBJ2-4, with 7 bases identical to TRBD2. The CDR3 covers 16 residues. The J segment lost 1 base and the V segment lost 1 base, leaving 5 bases of the junction unmatched. Germline V gene lookup returns CDR1 SGHDT and CDR2 YYEEEE. The chain's CDR3 is CASSLLGEGAKNIQYF. As DNA, the CDR3 is TGTGCCAGCAGCTTGCTTGGGGAGGGGGCCAAAAACATTCAGTACTTC.

This clonotype was detected many times. The junction departs from germline at one end; a sequencing error may be responsible. This chain uses TRBV5-1 with TRBJ1-1; TRBD1 is a possible D gene (5 bases). The CDR3 runs 14 residues. Germline lookup yields CDR1 SGHRS and CDR2 YFSETQ. The CDR3 nucleotides read TGTGCCAGCAGCTTAGGGGACCTGAACACTGAAGCTTTCTTT. Translating gives CASSLGDLNTEAFF.